This TCR beta chain derives from a study of radiotherapy plus CTLA-4 blockade in lung cancer. Whole-study results and caveats: Radiotherapy with ipilimumab was followed by blood expansion of tumor-derived clones. With interferon-beta, early dynamics of blood T cell clones were reported to best predict response.

Germline V gene data show CDR1 as MNHNY and CDR2 as SVGAGI (reference sequence). The V gene lost 5 bases and the J gene lost 8 bases, with 19 bases spanning the gap. This CDR3 has 15 amino acids. TCRdb keeps only in-frame clones here, not all; method: immunoSEQ multiplex PCR. Among some 110,000 clones listed, more than 65% were seen once. This clone was seen a few times. Its antigen is still unknown. This sequence originates from a human donor with non-small cell lung cancer who had a partial response to radiotherapy plus ipilimumab. J is TRBJ1-5 and V is TRBV6-6; D gene unclear. The sequenced sample was peripheral blood, obtained from a patient treated with radiotherapy plus ipilimumab. The CDR3 reads CASSQLGLPPEPQHF. CDR3 bases: TGTGCCAGCAGTCAACTAGGCCTACCGCCTGAGCCCCAGCATTTT.